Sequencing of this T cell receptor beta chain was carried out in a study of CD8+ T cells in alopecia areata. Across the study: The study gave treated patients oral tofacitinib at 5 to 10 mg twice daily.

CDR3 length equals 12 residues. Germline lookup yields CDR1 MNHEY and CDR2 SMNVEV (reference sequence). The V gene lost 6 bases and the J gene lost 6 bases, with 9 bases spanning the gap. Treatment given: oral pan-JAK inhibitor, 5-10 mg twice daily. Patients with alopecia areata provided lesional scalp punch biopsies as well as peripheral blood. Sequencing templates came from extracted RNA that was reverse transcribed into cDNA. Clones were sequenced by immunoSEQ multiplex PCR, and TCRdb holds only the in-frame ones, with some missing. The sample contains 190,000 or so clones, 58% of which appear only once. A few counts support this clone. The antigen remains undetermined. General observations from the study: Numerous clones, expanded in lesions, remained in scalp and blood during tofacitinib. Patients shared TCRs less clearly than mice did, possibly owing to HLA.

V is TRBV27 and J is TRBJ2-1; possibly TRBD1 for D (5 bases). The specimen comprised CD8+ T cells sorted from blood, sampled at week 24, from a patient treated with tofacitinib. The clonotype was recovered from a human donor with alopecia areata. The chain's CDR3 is CASRPRGNEQFF. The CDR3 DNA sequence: TGTGCCAGCAGACCTAGGGGCAATGAGCAGTTCTTC.